The present T cell receptor (beta chain) was sequenced within a study of CD8+ T cells in alopecia areata. Study information: Treated patients took oral tofacitinib at 5 to 10 mg twice daily.

Sequencing templates came from extracted RNA that was reverse transcribed into cDNA. Clones were sequenced by immunoSEQ multiplex PCR, and TCRdb holds only the in-frame ones, with some missing. The sample shows under 150,000 clones, around 82% of them seen only once. Study-wide findings and caveats: Sequencing of scalp samples also captures resident alphabeta T cells of normal skin. Because of a solitary nonresponder, the connection of baseline CD8+ expansion to response stays uncertain.

Treatment given: oral pan-JAK inhibitor, 5-10 mg twice daily. From alopecia areata patients, lesional scalp punch biopsies and peripheral blood were collected. This clone was found once. Its antigen is still unknown. The source is a human donor with alopecia areata. The specimen was CD8+ T cells sorted from blood, collected at week 4, from a patient treated with tofacitinib.

Written as DNA, the CDR3 is TGTGCCAGCACGGCTGATAGCGTAGACAATGAGCAGTTCTTC. It encodes CASTADSVDNEQFF. The genes are TRBV6-5 and TRBJ2-1, with D perhaps matching TRBD2 (5 bases). Germline CDR1 MNHEY, CDR2 SVGAGI. Trimming shortened V by 7 bases and J by 5 bases, and 15 bases separated the two germline ends. The CDR3 sequence is 14 residues long.